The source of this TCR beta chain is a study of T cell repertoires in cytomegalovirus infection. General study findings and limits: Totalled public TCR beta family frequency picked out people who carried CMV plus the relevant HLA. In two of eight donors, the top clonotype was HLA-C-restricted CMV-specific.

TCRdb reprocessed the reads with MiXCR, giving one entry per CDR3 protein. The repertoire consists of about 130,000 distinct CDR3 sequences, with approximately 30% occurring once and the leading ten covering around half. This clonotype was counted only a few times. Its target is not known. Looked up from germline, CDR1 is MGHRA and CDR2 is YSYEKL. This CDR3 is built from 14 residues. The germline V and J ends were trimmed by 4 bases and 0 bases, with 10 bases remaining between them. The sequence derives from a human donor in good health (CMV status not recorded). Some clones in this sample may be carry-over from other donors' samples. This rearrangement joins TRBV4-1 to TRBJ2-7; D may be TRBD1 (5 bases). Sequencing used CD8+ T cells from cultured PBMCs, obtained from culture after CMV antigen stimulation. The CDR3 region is CASSLLQDSYEQYF. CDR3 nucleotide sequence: TGCGCCAGCAGCCTCTTACAGGACTCCTACGAGCAGTACTTC.